One sample yielded the 14 T cell receptor beta chains listed below, sequenced in a study of cytomegalovirus exposure and HLA in healthy donors. The study ran its PCR with 60 Vbeta and 13 Jbeta primers. The repertoire was sequenced with immunoSEQ multiplex PCR; TCRdb's copy has only in-frame clones and lacks some. This table has approximately 120,000 clones, roughly 83% appearing once. Sequenced input: PBMCs. The receptors here all came from a man aged 18 to 35 in good health and CMV-seropositive.

The gene calls are TRBV12-5 and TRBJ1-1; 9 nucleotides agree with TRBD1. Germline CDR1 is LGHNT and CDR2 is FRNRAP. The V segment lost 6 bases and the J segment 6 bases; nucleotides outside the gene matches: 8. The length of the CDR3 is 14 residues. The CDR3 reads CASGETGGSPEAFF. The CDR3 DNA sequence: TGTGCTAGTGGGGAGACAGGGGGGTCCCCTGAAGCTTTCTTT.

This clone occurred once. The genes are TRBV6-4 and TRBJ1-5, with 7 bases that match TRBD1. The length of the CDR3 is 15 residues. CDR1 is MRHNA and CDR2 is SNTAGT in the germline V gene. Trimming removed 6 bases from V and 0 bases from J; junction bases left unmatched: 5. The CDR3 here is CASRRTGPSNQPQHF. The CDR3 coding sequence is TGTGCCAGCAGACGGACAGGTCCTAGCAATCAGCCCCAGCATTTT.

Comment on this clone: Other DNA sequences within the sample encode an identical CDR3. The rearrangement uses TRBV25-1 and TRBJ1-6; D unresolved. Germline V gene sequence: CDR1 MGHDK, CDR2 SYGVNS. This CDR3 is built from 15 residues. Trimming removed 6 bases at V and 10 bases at J, with 19 bases between. The CDR3 coding sequence is TGTGCCAGCAGAGAAGGCCGTTCCGAAGTGTCACCCCTCCACTTT. This encodes CASREGRSEVSPLHF.

This clone was found once. The chain carries TRBV7-9 and TRBJ1-2, with D possibly TRBD1 on 6 matching bases. This CDR3 spans 17 amino acids. Trimming took off 5 bases at V and 4 bases at J, with 23 bases between the two ends. Germline-derived CDR1 and CDR2 are SEHNR and FQNEAQ (reference sequence). Here the CDR3 DNA reads TGTGCCAGCAGCCGCACCTGGCGGGGGGCCCCTTTCTATGGCTACACCTTC. This translates into CASSRTWRGAPFYGYTF.

The genes are TRBV11-1 and TRBJ2-5, with D possibly TRBD1 on 6 matching bases. The J call is in doubt because the DNA end fits TRBJ2-7 better. This CDR3 spans 15 amino acids. Germline CDR1 SGHAT, CDR2 FQDESV (reference sequence). The CDR3 reads CASSLEQGDTYEQYF. The CDR3 region has the DNA TGTGCCAGCAGCTTAGAACAGGGAGACACCTACGAGCAGTACTTC.

V is TRBV5-6 and J is TRBJ2-2; D call uncertain. The CDR3 is 14 amino acids. Germline V lookup: CDR1 SGHDT, CDR2 YYEEEE. V gave up 1 base and J gave up 5 bases, with 9 bases separating them. The CDR3, as DNA: TGTGCCAGCAGCTTGTCTACGAGGACCGGGGAGCTGTTTTTT. As protein: CASSLSTRTGELFF.

This clone appeared a few times. The gene calls are TRBV7-4 and TRBJ1-5, with 8 bases lining up with TRBD1. CDR1 is SGHVT, CDR2 SQSDAQ, per germline. With V trimmed by 5 bases and J by 2 bases, 14 bases remained unmatched. CDR3 length: 18 amino acids. The CDR3 loop is CASSPKDTRGQGNQPQHF. The CDR3 nucleotides read TGTGCCAGCAGCCCGAAAGACACCAGGGGGCAGGGCAATCAGCCCCAGCATTTT.

The rearrangement uses TRBV5-5 and TRBJ2-7; D is unclear. The V gene's germline CDR1 is SGHKS and CDR2 YYEKEE (reference sequence). V lost 0 bases to trimming and J lost 0 bases, with 7 bases between them. The CDR3 has 14 residues. The CDR3 region is CASSLARFSYEQYF. The CDR3 DNA reads as TGTGCCAGCAGCTTGGCGCGGTTCTCCTACGAGCAGTACTTC.

This chain connects TRBV30 to TRBJ1-6; 7 bases map to TRBD1. Unmatched junction bases numbered 4, after V lost 2 bases and J lost 0 bases. CDR1 is GTSNPN and CDR2 is SVGIG in the germline V gene (reference sequence). The CDR3 extends over 16 amino acids. The CDR3 DNA sequence: TGTGCCTGGAGTTTGGACAGGAGCTCCTATAATTCACCCCTCCACTTT. Its protein product is CAWSLDRSSYNSPLHF.

The sample holds one count of this clone. The chain joins TRBV10-2 to TRBJ2-7, with 7 positions matching TRBD2. In germline, CDR1 is WSHSY, CDR2 SAAADI. The CDR3 contains 13 residues. J was trimmed by 4 bases and V by 8 bases; bases with no gene match: 8. Here the CDR3 reads CASAEASGYEQYF. The CDR3 DNA is TGCGCCAGCGCCGAGGCTAGCGGATACGAGCAGTACTTC.

The genes are TRBV7-3 and TRBJ1-2; D might be TRBD1 (6 bases). This CDR3 spans 15 amino acids. Trimming removed 1 base at V and 4 bases at J, with 13 bases between. Looked up from germline, CDR1 is SGHTA and CDR2 is FQGTGA. The CDR3 DNA is TGTGCCAGCAGCTTAAATTCACAGACAGGCTATGGCTACACCTTC. Translation: CASSLNSQTGYGYTF.

V gene TRBV30 combines with J gene TRBJ1-1; TRBD1 agrees at 11 bases. The CDR3 is 15 residues long. The germline CDR1 and CDR2 sequences are GTSNPN and SVGIG (reference sequence). The V gene end was trimmed by 1 base and the J gene end by 5 bases; junction bases not matched to a gene: 6. CDR3 loop: CAWSAGTGGGTEAFF. The CDR3 nucleotides are TGTGCCTGGAGTGCCGGGACAGGGGGGGGGACTGAAGCTTTCTTT.

The chain joins TRBV7-6 to TRBJ2-1, with TRBD2 matching over 7 bases. From germline, CDR1 is SGHVS and CDR2 FNYEAQ. J lost 1 base, V lost 2 bases, and 2 bases had no gene match. The CDR3 spans 15 residues. The DNA of the CDR3 is TGTGCCAGCAGCTTACTCGGGGGGTCCTACAATGAGCAGTTCTTC. This sequence encodes CASSLLGGSYNEQFF.

The CDR3 nucleotides read TGCGCCAGCAGCCCCAGGCTTCTGAACACTGAAGCTTTCTTT. This codes for CASSPRLLNTEAFF. The rearrangement links TRBV10-2 to TRBJ1-1; D unclear. The CDR3 is made up of 14 amino acids. The ends were cut back, 6 bases at V and 0 bases at J, with 11 bases in the middle. CDR1 and CDR2 from the germline V gene are WSHSY and SAAADI.